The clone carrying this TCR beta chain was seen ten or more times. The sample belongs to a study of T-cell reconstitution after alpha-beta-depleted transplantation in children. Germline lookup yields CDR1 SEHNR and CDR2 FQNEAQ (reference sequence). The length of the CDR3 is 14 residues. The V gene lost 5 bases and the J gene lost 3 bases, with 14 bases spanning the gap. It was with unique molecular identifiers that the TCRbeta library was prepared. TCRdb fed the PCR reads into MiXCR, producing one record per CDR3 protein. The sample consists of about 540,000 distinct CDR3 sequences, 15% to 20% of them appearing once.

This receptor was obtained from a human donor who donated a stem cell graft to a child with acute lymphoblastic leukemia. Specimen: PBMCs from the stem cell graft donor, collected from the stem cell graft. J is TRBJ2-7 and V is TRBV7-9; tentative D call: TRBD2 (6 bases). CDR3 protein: CASSRFGLFYEQYF. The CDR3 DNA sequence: TGTGCCAGCAGCCGTTTTGGACTATTCTACGAGCAGTACTTC.